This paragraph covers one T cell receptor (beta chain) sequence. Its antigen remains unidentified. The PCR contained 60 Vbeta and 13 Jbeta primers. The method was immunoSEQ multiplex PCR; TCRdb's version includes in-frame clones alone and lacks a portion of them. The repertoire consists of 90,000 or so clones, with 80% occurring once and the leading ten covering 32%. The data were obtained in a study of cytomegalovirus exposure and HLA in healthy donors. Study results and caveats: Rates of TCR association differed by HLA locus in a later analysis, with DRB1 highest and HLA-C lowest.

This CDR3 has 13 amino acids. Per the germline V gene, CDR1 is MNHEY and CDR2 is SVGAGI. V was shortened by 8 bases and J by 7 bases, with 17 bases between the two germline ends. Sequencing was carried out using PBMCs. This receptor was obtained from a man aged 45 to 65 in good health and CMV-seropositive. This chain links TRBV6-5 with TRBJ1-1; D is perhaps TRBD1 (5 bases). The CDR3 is CASSRPGQGEAFF. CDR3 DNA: TGTGCCAGCTCTCGACCCGGCCAGGGTGAAGCTTTCTTT.